One and the same sample provided the 9 T cell receptor beta chains below, sequenced in a study of PD-1 blockade in mismatch repair-deficient tumors. Generated by immunoSEQ multiplex PCR, the TCRdb table keeps only in-frame clones and is missing some. The sample records approximately 100,000 clones, 82% being singletons. Sample: peripheral blood, taken about eight months after starting pembrolizumab. Receptors originate from an adult with mismatch repair-deficient cancer.

The V and J genes are TRBV15 and TRBJ1-1; D gene unclear. Germline V CDR1 and CDR2: LNHNV, YYDKDF (reference sequence). V was pared by 7 bases and J by 2 bases, with 20 bases between. The CDR3 length is 16 residues. CDR3 DNA sequence: TGTGCCACCACGATCCTGCCAACAGAAAAAAACACTGAAGCTTTCTTT. This gives the protein CATTILPTEKNTEAFF.

The chain employs TRBV5-5 and TRBJ2-7; no clear D gene. CDR1 is SGHKS, CDR2 YYEKEE, per germline (reference sequence). The CDR3 extends over 12 amino acids. The DNA of the CDR3 is TGTGTGATGGCAGACCAAACCTACGAGCAGTACTTC. Translation: CVMADQTYEQYF.

The CDR3 DNA follows: TGTGCCAGCAGTGTACGGGGGGACTCCAGCTACGAGCAGTACTTC. This codes for CASSVRGDSSYEQYF. The J gene is TRBJ2-7, the V gene TRBV6-5; 7 bases map to TRBD2. The CDR3 extends over 15 amino acids. Germline loops: CDR1 MNHEY, CDR2 SVGAGI. Trimming took 5 bases from V and 3 from J; bases not matched to a gene: 10.

This chain links TRBV7-6 with TRBJ1-1; D might be TRBD1 (6 bases). Germline V gene lookup returns CDR1 SGHVS and CDR2 FNYEAQ. This CDR3 spans 16 amino acids. V lost 4 bases to trimming and J lost 0 bases, with 15 bases between them. The CDR3 DNA reads as TGTGCCAGCAGCTCCCCGGGGGGGGCTGTGAACACTGAAGCTTTCTTT. Encoded protein: CASSSPGGAVNTEAFF.

The chain employs TRBV27 and TRBJ2-5; D may match TRBD1 or TRBD2 (5 bases each). The germline gives CDR1 MNHEY, CDR2 SMNVEV (reference sequence). This CDR3 spans 13 amino acids. V lost 6 bases, J lost 9 bases, and 17 bases lay in between. Here the CDR3 reads CASRGRGVGAQYF. As DNA, the CDR3 is TGTGCCAGCAGGGGGAGAGGGGTTGGAGCCCAGTACTTC.

The rearrangement joins TRBV6-5 to TRBJ2-1; 8 nucleotides match TRBD2. This CDR3 contains 16 residues. The germline V gene has CDR1 MNHEY and CDR2 SVGAGI. V trimming: 4 bases; J trimming: 1 base; junction bases outside the gene matches: 6. The DNA of the CDR3 is TGTGCCAGCAGTTCCCCGGGGGGGAGGTCCTACAATGAGCAGTTCTTC. This codes for CASSSPGGRSYNEQFF.

The genes are TRBV28 and TRBJ1-1; possible D gene TRBD1, 5 bases. CDR3 size: 12 residues. Looked up from germline, CDR1 is MDHEN and CDR2 is SYDVKM. The V end lost 5 bases, the J end lost 9 bases, and 13 bases lay between the germline ends. The CDR3 nucleotides are TGTGCCAGCAGTCCGCAGACAGAGAAAGCTTTCTTT. Amino acids: CASSPQTEKAFF.

This rearrangement joins TRBV6-1 to TRBJ1-5, with D unclear. In germline, CDR1 is MNHNS, CDR2 SASEGT. The CDR3 runs to 14 residues. V lost 0 bases to trimming and J lost 3 bases, with 6 bases between them. The CDR3 sequence is CASSEAGFNQPQHF. The CDR3 coding sequence is TGTGCCAGCAGTGAAGCAGGGTTCAATCAGCCCCAGCATTTT.

The V gene is TRBV9, the J gene TRBJ2-3; 10 bases map to TRBD2. Germline loops: CDR1 SGDLS, CDR2 YYNGEE. With V trimmed by 5 bases and J by 4 bases, 4 bases remained unmatched. This CDR3 comprises 14 residues. CDR3 coding DNA: TGTGCCAGCAGGATAGCGGGAGGCGCAGATACGCAGTATTTT. Translating it yields CASRIAGGADTQYF. The full variable domain, in which reference TRBV9 and TRBJ2-3 provide the parts outside the CDR3, is DSGVTQTPKHLITATGQRVTLRCSPRSGDLSVYWYQQSLDQGLQFLIQYYNGEERAKGNILERFSAQQFPDLHSELNLSSLELGDSALYFCASRIAGGADTQYFGPGTRLTVL.